This T cell receptor beta chain was identified during a study of T cells after yellow fever vaccination. Synthesis of TCR cDNA relied on 5'RACE template switching, which attached a universal primer site and UMIs. TCRdb called the 5' RACE reads again in MiXCR, with one record for every CDR3 protein. The table lists hundreds of thousands of distinct CDR3 sequences, around 12% of them singletons. Germline CDR1 is MNHEY and CDR2 is SMNVEV (reference sequence). V was clipped by 2 bases and J by 4 bases; unmatched bases: 5. CDR3 length: 15 amino acids. The sample consisted of PBMCs, taken on the day of the yellow fever booster vaccination. The source is a man aged 25 to 40 who received the YFV17D yellow fever vaccine. The chain carries TRBV27 and TRBJ2-1; TRBD2 aligns across 7 bases. The CDR3 DNA reads TGTGCCAGCAGTTTAGGGGGAGGGTATTACAATGAGCAGTTCTTC. Translation gives CASSLGGGYYNEQFF.